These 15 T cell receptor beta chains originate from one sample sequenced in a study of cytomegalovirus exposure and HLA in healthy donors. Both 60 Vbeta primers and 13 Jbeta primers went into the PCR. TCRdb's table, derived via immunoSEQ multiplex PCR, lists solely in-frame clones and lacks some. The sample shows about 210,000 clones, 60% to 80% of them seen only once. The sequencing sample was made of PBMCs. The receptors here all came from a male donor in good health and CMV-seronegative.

CDR3 coding DNA: TGTGCCAGCAGTGAGAGGGAATTAAGCTCCTACGAGCAGTACTTC. It encodes CASSERELSSYEQYF. The chain links TRBV2 to TRBJ2-7; D might be TRBD2 (5 bases). CDR1 SNHLY and CDR2 FYNNEI come from the germline V gene. V gave up 3 bases and J gave up 0 bases, with 12 bases separating them. The CDR3 totals 15 residues.

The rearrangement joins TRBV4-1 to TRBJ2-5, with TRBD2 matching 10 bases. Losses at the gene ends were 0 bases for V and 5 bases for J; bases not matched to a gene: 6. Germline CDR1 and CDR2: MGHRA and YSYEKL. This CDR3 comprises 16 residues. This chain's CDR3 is CASSQDWGSGRETQYF. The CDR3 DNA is TGCGCCAGCAGCCAAGATTGGGGTAGCGGGAGGGAGACCCAGTACTTC.

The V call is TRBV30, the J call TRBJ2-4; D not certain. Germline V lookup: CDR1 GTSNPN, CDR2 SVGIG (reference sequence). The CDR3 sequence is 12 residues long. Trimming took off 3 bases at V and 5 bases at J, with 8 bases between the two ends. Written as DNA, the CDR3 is TGTGCCTGGAGCAGTAGCCAAAACATTCAGTACTTC. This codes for CAWSSSQNIQYF.

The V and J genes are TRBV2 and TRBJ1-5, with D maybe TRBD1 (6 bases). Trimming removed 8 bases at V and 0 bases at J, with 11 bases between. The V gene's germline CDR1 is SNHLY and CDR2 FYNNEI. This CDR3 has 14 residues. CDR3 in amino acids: CASRTGYSNQPQHF. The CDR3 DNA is TGTGCCAGCCGAACAGGGTATAGCAATCAGCCCCAGCATTTT.

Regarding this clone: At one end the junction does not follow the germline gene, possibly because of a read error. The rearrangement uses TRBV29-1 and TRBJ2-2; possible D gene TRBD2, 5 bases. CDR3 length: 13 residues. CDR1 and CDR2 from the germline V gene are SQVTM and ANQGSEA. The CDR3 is CSVRQVNTGELLF. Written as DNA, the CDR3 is TGCAGCGTTCGGCAGGTGAACACCGGGGAGCTGCTTTTT.

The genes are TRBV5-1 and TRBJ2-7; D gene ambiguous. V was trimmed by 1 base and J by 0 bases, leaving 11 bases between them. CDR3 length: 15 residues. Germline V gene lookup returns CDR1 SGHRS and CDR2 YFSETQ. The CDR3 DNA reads TGCGCCAGCAGCTTGTCCCCTAAAAGCTCCTACGAGCAGTACTTC. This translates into CASSLSPKSSYEQYF.

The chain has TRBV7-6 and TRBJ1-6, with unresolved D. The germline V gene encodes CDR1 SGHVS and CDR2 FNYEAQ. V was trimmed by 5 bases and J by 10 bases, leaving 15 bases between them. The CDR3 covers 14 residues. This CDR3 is CASSPLPGMSPLHF. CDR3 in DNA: TGTGCCAGCAGCCCCCTTCCGGGTATGTCACCCCTCCACTTT.

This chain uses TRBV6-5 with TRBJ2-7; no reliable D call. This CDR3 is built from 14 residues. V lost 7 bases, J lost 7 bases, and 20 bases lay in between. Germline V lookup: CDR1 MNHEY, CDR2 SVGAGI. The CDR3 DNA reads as TGTGCCAGCAATTCACTCAGTCTAGGTGTTGAGCAGTACTTC. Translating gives CASNSLSLGVEQYF.

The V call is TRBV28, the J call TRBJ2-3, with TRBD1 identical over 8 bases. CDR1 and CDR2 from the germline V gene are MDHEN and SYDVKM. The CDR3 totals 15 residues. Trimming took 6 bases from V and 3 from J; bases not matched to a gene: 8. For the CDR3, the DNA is TGTGCCAGCAGCTCAGGACAGGGTATGACAGATACGCAGTATTTT. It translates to CASSSGQGMTDTQYF.

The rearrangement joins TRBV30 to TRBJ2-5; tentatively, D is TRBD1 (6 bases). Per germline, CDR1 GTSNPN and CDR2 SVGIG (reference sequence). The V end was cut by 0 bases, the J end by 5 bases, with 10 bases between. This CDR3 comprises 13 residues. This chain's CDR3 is CAWSVWTAETQYF. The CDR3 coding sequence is TGTGCCTGGAGTGTGTGGACAGCCGAGACCCAGTACTTC. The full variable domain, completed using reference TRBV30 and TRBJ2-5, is SQTIHQWPATLVQPVGSPLSLECTVEGTSNPNLYWYRQAAGRGLQLLFYSVGIGQISSEVPQNLSASRPQDRQFILSSKKLLLSDSGFYLCAWSVWTAETQYFGPGTRLLVL.

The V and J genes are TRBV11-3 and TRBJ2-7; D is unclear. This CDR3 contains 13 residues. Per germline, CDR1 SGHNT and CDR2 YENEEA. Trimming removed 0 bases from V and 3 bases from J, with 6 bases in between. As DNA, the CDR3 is TGTGCCAGCAGCTTAGATCCGCGCTACGAGCAGTACTTC. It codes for CASSLDPRYEQYF.

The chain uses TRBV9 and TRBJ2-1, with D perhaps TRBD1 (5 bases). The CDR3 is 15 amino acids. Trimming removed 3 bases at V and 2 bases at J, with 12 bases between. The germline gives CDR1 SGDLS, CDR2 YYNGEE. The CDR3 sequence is CASSESRVTYNEQFF. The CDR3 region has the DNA TGTGCCAGCAGCGAAAGCAGGGTCACCTACAATGAGCAGTTCTTC.

DNA for the CDR3: TGTGCCAGCAGTGTCGGGGGGGGCGGCGAGCAGTACTTC. Its translation: CASSVGGGGEQYF. V gene TRBV9 combines with J gene TRBJ2-7; TRBD2 matches at 8 bases. The CDR3 contains 13 residues. Germline values: CDR1 SGDLS, CDR2 YYNGEE. Losses at the gene ends were 5 bases for V and 6 bases for J; bases not matched to a gene: 7. The whole variable domain, filled in from reference TRBV9 and TRBJ2-7, reads DSGVTQTPKHLITATGQRVTLRCSPRSGDLSVYWYQQSLDQGLQFLIQYYNGEERAKGNILERFSAQQFPDLHSELNLSSLELGDSALYFCASSVGGGGEQYFGPGTRLTVT.

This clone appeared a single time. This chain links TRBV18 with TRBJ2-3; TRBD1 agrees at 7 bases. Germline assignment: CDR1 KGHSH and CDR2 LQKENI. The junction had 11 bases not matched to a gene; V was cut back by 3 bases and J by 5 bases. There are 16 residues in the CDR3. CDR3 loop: CASSPFTGDLGDTQYF. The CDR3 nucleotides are TGTGCCAGCTCACCTTTTACAGGGGATTTAGGAGATACGCAGTATTTT.

The CDR3 protein is CASSRGLGTEAFF. In DNA, the CDR3 is TGCGCCAGCAGCAGGGGATTGGGGACTGAAGCTTTCTTT. The V and J genes are TRBV5-1 and TRBJ1-1, with D perhaps TRBD1 (5 bases). Trimming stripped 4 bases from V and 5 bases from J, with 12 bases between. The CDR3 consists of 13 residues. Per the germline V gene, CDR1 is SGHRS and CDR2 is YFSETQ.